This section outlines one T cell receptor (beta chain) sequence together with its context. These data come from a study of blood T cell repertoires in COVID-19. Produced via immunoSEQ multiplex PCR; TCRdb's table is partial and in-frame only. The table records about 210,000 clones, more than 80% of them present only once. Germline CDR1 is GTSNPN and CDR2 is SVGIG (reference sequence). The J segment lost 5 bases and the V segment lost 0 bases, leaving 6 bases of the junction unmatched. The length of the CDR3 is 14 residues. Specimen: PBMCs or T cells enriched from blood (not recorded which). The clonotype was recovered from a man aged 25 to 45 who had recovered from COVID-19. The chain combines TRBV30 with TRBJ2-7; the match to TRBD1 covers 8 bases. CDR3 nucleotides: TGTGCCTGGAGTGTACAGGGGGGCGCCCACGAGCAGTACTTC. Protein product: CAWSVQGGAHEQYF. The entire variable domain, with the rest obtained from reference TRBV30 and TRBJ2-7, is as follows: SQTIHQWPATLVQPVGSPLSLECTVEGTSNPNLYWYRQAAGRGLQLLFYSVGIGQISSEVPQNLSASRPQDRQFILSSKKLLLSDSGFYLCAWSVQGGAHEQYFGPGTRLTVT.